This T cell receptor (beta chain) was observed in a study of tumor-infiltrating lymphocytes in oesophageal squamous cell carcinoma (dated by TCRdb to 2015 to 2016). This clonotype came up a few times. What this receptor recognizes is not known. The sample holds no much larger clone one base away, and base qualities are not on file. Sequences SGHAT (CDR1) and FQNNGV (CDR2) are obtained from the germline V gene. From its cysteine to its phenylalanine, the CDR3 spans 18 amino acids. Just the 54-base CDR3 DNA is kept, in frame starting at base 1. V loses 5 bases at its end and J loses 1 base; junction bases beyond the gene matches: 9. Libraries were constructed by PCR. TCRdb shows the sequencer as Illumina HiSeq 2000. Clones were called with MiXCR by TCRdb after fastp trimmed the public reads at Q25, and only in-frame beta chains were retained. Rows are unified per CDR3 protein, each entry keeping the most common DNA and genes. The sample table shows about 14,000 distinct CDR3 sequences, and approximately 48% are seen once. In total, the top ten clones hold around 42% of the sample.

Material for sequencing was blood. The rearrangement combines TRBV11-2 with TRBJ2-3; 13 central bases correspond to TRBD2. This receptor was taken from a male donor with esophageal squamous cell carcinoma. The DNA reads TGTGCCAGCAGCCGCCGGACTAGCGGGAGTTCAGGCACAGATACGCAGTATTTT. Its protein is CASSRRTSGSSGTDTQYF.